The entry below describes one T cell receptor (beta chain). Its specificity is not known. Tregs were sorted as CD4+CD25+CD127-/low cells. This CDR3 contains 12 residues. Per the germline V gene, CDR1 is MNHEY and CDR2 is SVGEGT. Deletions cut 6 bases from V and 8 bases from J, with 13 bases between. General study points: The larger cohort examined one V-J beta rearrangement, not whole repertoires. Tumor memory CD4+ T cell TCR gene usage was found to cluster with blood and lymph node memory CD4+ cells and with lymph node naive CD4+ cells. Tumor Treg TCRs overlapped most with tumor naive CD4+ cells.

Semi-nested PCR with Nested Universal Primer A followed constant-region reverse priming of full-length variable regions. Using its own MiXCR run on the 5' RACE reads, TCRdb lists one record per CDR3 protein. The sample holds 55,000 or so distinct CDR3 sequences, around 21% seen once. The specimen sequenced was tumor-infiltrating Tregs sorted from the breast tumor. The sequence came from a female donor with breast cancer. The chain recombines TRBV6-2 or TRBV6-3 with TRBJ1-1; TRBD1 is a possible D gene (5 bases). The CDR3: CASSPTVYEAFF. In nucleotides, the CDR3 is TGTGCCAGCAGCCCGACAGTGTACGAAGCTTTCTTT.